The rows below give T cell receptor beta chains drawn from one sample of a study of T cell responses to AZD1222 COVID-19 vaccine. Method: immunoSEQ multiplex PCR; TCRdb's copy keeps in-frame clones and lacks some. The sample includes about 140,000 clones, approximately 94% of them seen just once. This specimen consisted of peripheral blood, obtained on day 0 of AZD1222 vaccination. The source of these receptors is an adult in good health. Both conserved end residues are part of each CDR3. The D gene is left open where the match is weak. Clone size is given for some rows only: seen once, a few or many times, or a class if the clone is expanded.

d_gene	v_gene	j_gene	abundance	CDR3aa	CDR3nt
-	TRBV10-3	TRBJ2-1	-	CAISESGGPREQFF	TGTGCCATCAGTGAGTCGGGGGGGCCGCGGGAGCAGTTCTTC
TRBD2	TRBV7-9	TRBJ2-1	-	CASSLSGSLGQFF	TGTGCCAGCAGCCTTAGCGGGAGTTTAGGGCAGTTCTTC
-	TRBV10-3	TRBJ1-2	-	CAVIPEGGDGYTF	TGTGCCGTTATACCGGAGGGGGGGGATGGCTACACCTTC
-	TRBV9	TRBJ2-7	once	CASSPSRPDEQYF	TGTGCCAGCAGCCCTAGTAGGCCTGACGAGCAGTACTTC
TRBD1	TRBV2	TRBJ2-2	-	CASRQQGADTGELFF	TGTGCCAGCAGGCAGCAGGGGGCGGACACCGGGGAGCTGTTTTTT
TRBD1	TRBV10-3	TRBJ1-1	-	CAISEGQGYSEAFF	TGTGCCATCAGTGAGGGACAGGGGTACTCTGAAGCTTTCTTT
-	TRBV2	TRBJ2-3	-	CASSEGTASTDTQYF	TGTGCCAGCAGTGAAGGGACAGCTAGCACAGATACGCAGTATTTT
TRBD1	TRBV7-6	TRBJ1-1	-	CASSLVQGRFDEAFF	TGTGCCAGCAGCTTAGTACAGGGGAGGTTTGATGAAGCTTTCTTT
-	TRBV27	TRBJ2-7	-	CASSGTLYEQYF	TGTGCCAGTAGCGGAACTTTATACGAGCAGTACTTC
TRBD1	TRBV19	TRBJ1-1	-	CASSMGDRGNRTEAFF	TGTGCCAGTAGTATGGGGGACAGGGGCAATCGCACTGAAGCTTTCTTT
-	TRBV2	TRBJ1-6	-	CASKLDTSPLHF	TGTGCCAGCAAACTCGACACCTCACCCCTCCACTTT
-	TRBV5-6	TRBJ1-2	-	CASSLDRYPYGYTF	TGTGCCAGCAGCTTGGACAGGTACCCCTATGGCTACACCTTC
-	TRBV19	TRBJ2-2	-	CAAGGDPPGTGELFF	TGTGCAGCCGGGGGAGACCCGCCGGGCACCGGGGAGCTGTTTTTT
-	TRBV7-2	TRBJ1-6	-	CASSLRDSPLHF	TGTGCCAGCAGCCTAAGGGATTCACCCCTCCACTTT
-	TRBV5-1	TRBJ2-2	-	CASSDKGWNTGELFF	TGCGCCAGCAGCGATAAGGGGTGGAACACCGGGGAGCTGTTTTTT
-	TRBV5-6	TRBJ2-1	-	CASSSYNEQFF	TGTGCCAGCAGCTCCTACAATGAGCAGTTCTTC
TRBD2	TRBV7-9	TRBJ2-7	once	CASSPHSGKRDEQYF	TGTGCCAGCAGCCCTCATAGCGGGAAACGCGACGAGCAGTACTTC
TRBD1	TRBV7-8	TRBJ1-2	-	CASSPGTAYGYTF	TGTGCCAGCAGCCCTGGGACAGCGTATGGCTACACCTTC
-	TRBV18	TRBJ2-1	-	CASYSKVAVGGNEQFF	TGTGCCAGCTACTCGAAGGTGGCAGTGGGCGGGAATGAGCAGTTCTTC
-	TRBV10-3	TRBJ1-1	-	CAISGPQGGEAFF	TGTGCCATCAGTGGACCACAGGGAGGAGAAGCTTTCTTT
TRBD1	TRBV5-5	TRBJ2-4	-	CASSLVTGGTKNIQYF	TGTGCCAGCAGCTTGGTGACAGGGGGAACCAAAAACATTCAGTACTTC
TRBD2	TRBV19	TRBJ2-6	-	CASSIGFTSGSGANVLTF	TGTGCCAGTAGTATAGGGTTTACTAGCGGCTCTGGGGCCAACGTCCTGACTTTC
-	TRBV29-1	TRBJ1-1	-	CSVEPQRSRTEAFF	TGCAGCGTTGAGCCCCAGAGGTCGCGCACTGAAGCTTTCTTT
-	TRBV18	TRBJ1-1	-	CASSRNITHRDPAMNTEAFF	TGTGCCAGCTCACGCAATATTACACACAGGGACCCGGCCATGAACACTGAAGCTTTCTTT
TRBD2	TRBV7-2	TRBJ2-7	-	CASTPGGGGAYEQYF	TGTGCCAGCACCCCAGGCGGCGGGGGGGCCTACGAGCAGTACTTC
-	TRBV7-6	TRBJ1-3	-	CASSSLTGTSSGNTIYF	TGTGCCAGCAGCTCTCTCACAGGGACCTCCTCTGGAAACACCATATATTTT
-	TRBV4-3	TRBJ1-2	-	CASSQDERQLYGYTF	TGCGCCAGCAGCCAAGATGAGCGCCAGCTCTATGGCTACACCTTC
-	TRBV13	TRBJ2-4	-	CASSLGAKNIQYF	TGTGCCAGCAGCCTGGGCGCCAAAAACATTCAGTACTTC
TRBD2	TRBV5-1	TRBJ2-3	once	CASTLAGGTDTQYF	TGCGCCAGCACCTTAGCGGGGGGCACAGATACGCAGTATTTT
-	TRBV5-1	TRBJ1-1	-	CASSSLEGMSTEAFF	TGCGCCAGCAGCTCCCTGGAGGGGATGAGCACTGAAGCTTTCTTT
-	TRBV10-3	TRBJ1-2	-	CAISDGEGSSYGYTF	TGTGCCATCAGTGACGGGGAGGGGTCTTCCTATGGCTACACCTTC
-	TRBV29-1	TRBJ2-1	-	CSVQPTGNNEQFF	TGCAGCGTTCAGCCTACAGGGAACAATGAGCAGTTCTTC
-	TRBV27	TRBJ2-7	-	CASSLTGPSYEQYF	TGTGCCAGCAGTTTAACCGGTCCCTCCTACGAGCAGTACTTC
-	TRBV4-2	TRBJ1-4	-	CASSQGDQEKLFF	TGTGCCAGCAGCCAAGGCGATCAGGAAAAACTGTTTTTT
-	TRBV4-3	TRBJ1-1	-	CASSAQVRNTEAFF	TGCGCCAGCAGCGCCCAGGTCCGGAACACTGAAGCTTTCTTT
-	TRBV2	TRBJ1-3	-	CASSDQGGSGNTIYF	TGTGCCAGCAGTGATCAGGGCGGCTCTGGAAACACCATATATTTT
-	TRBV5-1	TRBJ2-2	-	CASSFPSRSTGELFF	TGCGCCAGCAGCTTCCCAAGCAGGTCCACCGGGGAGCTGTTTTTT
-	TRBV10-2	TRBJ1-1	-	CASSQIEGVATEAFF	TGCGCCAGCAGCCAGATAGAAGGGGTGGCCACTGAAGCTTTCTTT
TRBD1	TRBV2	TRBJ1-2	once	CASSDDRVGGYTF	TGTGCCAGCAGTGATGACAGGGTTGGAGGCTACACCTTC
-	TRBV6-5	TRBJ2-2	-	CASSYTRGTGELFF	TGTGCCAGCAGTTACACTAGGGGAACCGGGGAGCTGTTTTTT